This T cell receptor beta chain was recorded in a study of human T cells and chemical hapten exposure. Whole-study findings and limits: With DPC sensitization, TCRs exceeding 1 in 1000 frequency showed no change.

Time point given: healthy volunteer bleed at 2 weeks. Whole blood that had not been fractionated was the source of extracted total RNA. In its sample, this clonotype was seen many times. The antigen remains undetermined. The library put unique molecular identifiers onto individual cDNA molecules. In the original processing: Sampled TCR counts reached a median of roughly 90,000 per sample, with values ranging from roughly 20,000 to 700,000. TCRdb re-derived calls from the RACE reads in MiXCR, one entry per CDR3 protein. The V and J calls reflect TCRdb's pipeline rather than the authors' work. The sample shows approximately 44,000 distinct CDR3 sequences, less than 4.5% of them seen only once. The CDR3 length is 15 residues. Trimming took 4 bases from V and 7 from J; bases not matched to a gene: 9.

The genes are TRBV23-1 and TRBJ1-5; TRBD1 agrees at 8 bases. TRBV23-1 is known as an ORF, though its function is uncertain. The receptor was isolated from a human donor in good health. Some clones in this sample may be carry-over from other donors' samples. Sequences were obtained from whole blood. The CDR3 nucleotides read TGCGCCAGCAGTCCCTCAGCAGGGGGCGTCCAGCCCCAGCATTTT. Its protein is CASSPSAGGVQPQHF.